The 16 T cell receptor beta chains listed next were all sequenced from one sample in a study of T-cell memory formation after mild COVID-19. TCRdb re-called the 5' RACE reads through MiXCR, storing one row per CDR3 protein. Of hundreds of thousands of distinct CDR3 sequences in the sample, about 22% were seen once. Input material: PBMCs or a T cell subset sorted from them (not recorded which). The receptor set was obtained from an adult woman who had mild COVID-19 (a few samples of this study predate the infection). Cell type and time point are not known.

The chain is built from TRBV19 and TRBJ1-1, with 8 nucleotides matching TRBD1. Trimming at V came to 6 bases and at J to 11 bases, leaving 14 bases not matched to a gene. The germline CDR1 and CDR2 sequences are LNHDA and SQIVND (reference sequence). This CDR3 region has 14 residues. This chain's CDR3 is CASSPRTGMGKAFF. DNA for the CDR3: TGTGCCAGTAGCCCACGGACAGGGATGGGGAAGGCTTTCTTT.

This clonotype was observed a few times. The chain joins TRBV7-2 to TRBJ2-1; tentatively, D is TRBD2 (5 bases). With 1 base removed from V and 8 bases from J, the gap between germline ends came to 18 bases. The CDR3 runs 16 residues. CDR1 is SGHTA, CDR2 FQGNSA, per germline. The CDR3 DNA follows: TGTGCCAGCAGCTTAGTGGTGCTGTCAGGAGGTGATGAGCAGTTCTTC. Its translation: CASSLVVLSGGDEQFF.

The chain is built from TRBV20-1 and TRBJ2-6; D is possibly TRBD1 (5 bases). V dropped 5 bases and J dropped 0 bases, with 8 bases sitting between them. This CDR3 has 14 residues. In germline, CDR1 is DFQATT, CDR2 SNEGSKA (reference sequence). The chain's CDR3 is CSAWGRSGANVLTF. The CDR3 region has the DNA TGCAGTGCTTGGGGCCGCTCTGGGGCCAACGTCCTGACTTTC.

The chain joins TRBV23-1 to TRBJ2-3; 8 positions agree with TRBD1. TRBV23-1 is annotated as an ORF whose role is uncertain. This CDR3 comprises 16 residues. After removal of 6 bases from V and 0 bases from J, the junction contained 8 bases not matched to a gene. The CDR3 coding sequence is TGCGCCAGCAGCCCGAGGACAGGGATTAGCACAGATACGCAGTATTTT. Residues: CASSPRTGISTDTQYF.

The chain joins TRBV9 to TRBJ1-1; D is ambiguous. This CDR3 has 14 residues. Germline CDR1 and CDR2: SGDLS and YYNGEE. V dropped 1 base and J dropped 3 bases, with 10 bases sitting between them. The CDR3 DNA reads TGTGCCAGCAGCGTACTAGAGGCCTACACTGAAGCTTTCTTT. Translated, it gives CASSVLEAYTEAFF.

This clonotype was detected a few times. CDR3 protein: CASSEAEWGLMNTEAFF. Written as DNA, the CDR3 is TGTGCCAGCAGTGAAGCGGAATGGGGACTGATGAACACTGAAGCTTTCTTT. The chain uses TRBV2 and TRBJ1-1, with a weak D call TRBD1 (5 bases). The germline V and J ends were trimmed by 0 bases and 0 bases, with 14 bases remaining between them. The CDR3 covers 17 residues. CDR1 SNHLY and CDR2 FYNNEI come from the germline V gene.

V is TRBV4-2 and J is TRBJ2-5, with TRBD2 matching over 11 bases. Germline CDR1 and CDR2: LGHNA and YNFKEQ. V shed 4 bases and J 1 base; nucleotides not matched to a gene: 5. This CDR3 has 16 residues. CDR3 sequence (DNA): TGTGCCAGCAGCCCAAGGACTAGCGGGCCCCAAGAGACCCAGTACTTC. Protein sequence: CASSPRTSGPQETQYF.

As for this clonotype: A single base separates this from a much larger clone, so it may be a read error. The genes are TRBV28 and TRBJ2-2, with D possibly TRBD1 on 6 matching bases. The CDR3 spans 13 residues. Germline loops: CDR1 MDHEN, CDR2 SYDVKM. V was trimmed by 5 bases and J by 3 bases, leaving 7 bases between them. The CDR3 spells CASSRQDTGELFF. CDR3 bases: TGTGCCAGCAGTCGACAGGACACCGGGGAGCTGTTTTTT. Combining the CDR3 with reference TRBV28 and TRBJ2-2 gives the whole variable domain DVKVTQSSRYLVKRTGEKVFLECVQDMDHENMFWYRQDPGLGLRLIYFSYDVKMKEKGDIPEGYSVSREKKERFSLILESASTNQTSMYLCASSRQDTGELFFGEGSRLTVL.

The chain links TRBV20-1 to TRBJ1-1, with 12 bases identical to TRBD1. Germline CDR1 reads DFQATT; CDR2 reads SNEGSKA (reference sequence). After removal of 5 bases from V and 1 base from J, the junction contained 5 bases not matched to a gene. CDR3 length: 15 residues. The CDR3 DNA is TGCAGTGCTTCCGGGACAGGGGGCAGGAACACTGAAGCTTTCTTT. As protein: CSASGTGGRNTEAFF.

The rearrangement joins TRBV6-1 to TRBJ2-2, with D perhaps matching TRBD1 (6 bases). The CDR3 is made up of 14 amino acids. The germline V gene encodes CDR1 MNHNS and CDR2 SASEGT. V lost 8 bases and J lost 2, with 12 bases in between. In DNA form, the CDR3 reads TGTGCCAGCCCGGGACACCTAAACACCGGGGAGCTGTTTTTT. Its protein product is CASPGHLNTGELFF.

The chain is built from TRBV3-1 and TRBJ1-2, with D possibly TRBD1 on 5 matching bases. V was cut by 0 bases and J by 5 bases, with 13 bases left in between. There are 15 residues in the CDR3. Germline V gene lookup returns CDR1 LGHDT and CDR2 YNNKEL (reference sequence). This CDR3 reads CASSQDLGTGYGYTF. DNA for the CDR3: TGTGCCAGCAGCCAAGACCTAGGCACAGGTTATGGCTACACCTTC.

The CDR3 DNA reads TGTGCCAGCGGCTGGGGTTTTGAAGCTTTCTTT. It specifies CASGWGFEAFF. The rearrangement links TRBV6-2 or TRBV6-3 to TRBJ1-1; no definite D call. Germline V lookup: CDR1 MNHEY, CDR2 SVGEGT. CDR3 length: 11 amino acids. Trimming removed 8 bases from V and 7 bases from J, with 11 bases in between.

This clonotype was recorded a few times. The chain links TRBV2 to TRBJ2-5; TRBD1 matches 7 bases. Trimming cost V 5 bases and J 4 bases; bases outside gene matches: 10. Germline V gene data show CDR1 as SNHLY and CDR2 as FYNNEI. The CDR3 has 15 residues. The CDR3 loop is CASSPQGVSRETQYF. The CDR3 nucleotides are TGTGCCAGCAGTCCGCAGGGGGTTTCCCGAGAGACCCAGTACTTC.

This chain joins TRBV12-3 or TRBV12-4 and TRBJ2-5, with D perhaps TRBD1 or TRBD2 (7 bases each). There are 14 residues in the CDR3. V lost 6 bases, J lost 3 bases, and 14 bases lay in between. The CDR3 bases are TGTGCCAGCAGGGGGGAGGGGACAGAAGAGACCCAGTACTTC. Residues: CASRGEGTEETQYF.

V is TRBV6-6 and J is TRBJ2-7, with D perhaps TRBD1 (6 bases). The CDR3 length is 13 residues. CDR1 MNHNY and CDR2 SVGAGI come from the germline V gene (reference sequence). The ends were cut back, 5 bases at V and 3 bases at J, with 11 bases in the middle. In nucleotides, the CDR3 is TGTGCCAGCAGTGACAAACAGGGCTACGAGCAGTACTTC. It is translated as CASSDKQGYEQYF.

The DNA for the CDR3 is TGCGCCAGCAGCCCCCGGACAGGAGGTGGAAACACCATATATTTT. Its protein is CASSPRTGGGNTIYF. V and J are TRBV5-1 and TRBJ1-3; 7 bases fit TRBD1. The CDR3 extends over 15 amino acids. Per germline, CDR1 SGHRS and CDR2 YFSETQ. Trimming removed 4 bases from V and 3 bases from J; junction bases left unmatched: 7. Full variable domain (rest looked up from reference TRBV5-1 and TRBJ1-3): KAGVTQTPRYLIKTRGQQVTLSCSPISGHRSVSWYQQTPGQGLQFLFEYFSETQRNKGNFPGRFSGRQFSNSRSEMNVSTLELGDSALYLCASSPRTGGGNTIYFGEGSWLTVV.